A single sample is the source of the 25 T cell receptor beta chains below, sequenced in a study of T cell responses to AZD1222 COVID-19 vaccine. Assay used: immunoSEQ multiplex PCR; TCRdb lists only in-frame clones, some missing. The sample records around 100,000 clones, around 89% being singletons. This material consisted of peripheral blood, taken on day 0 of AZD1222 vaccination. These receptors all stem from an adult in good health.

The V call is TRBV24-1, the J call TRBJ2-1, with TRBD1 matching over 7 bases. CDR1 and CDR2 (germline): KGHDR, SFDVKD. Trimming at V came to 2 bases and at J to 5 bases, leaving 5 bases not matched to a gene. The CDR3 runs to 15 residues. The CDR3 nucleotides are TGTGCCACCAGTGATTCTGACAGGGCGGACAATGAGCAGTTCTTC. This gives the protein CATSDSDRADNEQFF.

The chain carries TRBV4-1 and TRBJ1-5; tentative D call: TRBD1 (5 bases). Germline V gene data show CDR1 as MGHRA and CDR2 as YSYEKL. This CDR3 has 18 amino acids. With 2 bases removed from V and 3 bases from J, the gap between germline ends came to 20 bases. This chain's CDR3 is CASSQPNWAGQLNQPQHF. In nucleotides, the CDR3 is TGCGCCAGCAGCCAACCAAATTGGGCAGGGCAACTCAATCAGCCCCAGCATTTT.

The rearrangement links TRBV18 to TRBJ1-1; D is ambiguous. This CDR3 contains 14 residues. The V and J ends lost 2 bases and 1 base respectively, with 8 bases between them. From germline, CDR1 is KGHSH and CDR2 LQKENI. The CDR3 DNA follows: TGTGCCAGCTCACCAGGAAACGGGAACACTGAAGCTTTCTTT. Protein: CASSPGNGNTEAFF.

This clone has more than one count but fewer than ten. This chain links TRBV19 with TRBJ2-5; D tentatively reads TRBD1 or TRBD2 (5 bases each). This CDR3 has 12 residues. V was pared by 5 bases and J by 4 bases, with 8 bases between. Germline CDR1 reads LNHDA; CDR2 reads SQIVND (reference sequence). The CDR3 is CASSQGTETQYF. CDR3 bases: TGTGCCAGTAGTCAAGGGACAGAGACCCAGTACTTC.

The chain recombines TRBV6-2 or TRBV6-3 with TRBJ2-7; D unresolved. Deletions cut 3 bases from V and 3 bases from J, with 15 bases between. CDR1 is MNHEY and CDR2 is SVGEGT in the germline V gene. The CDR3 spans 15 residues. The CDR3 DNA sequence: TGTGCCAGCAGTTATTCCCTGGGCAGAGACTACGAGCAGTACTTC. Protein: CASSYSLGRDYEQYF.

The chain links TRBV4-1 to TRBJ2-7; TRBD1 is a possible D gene (6 bases). CDR1 and CDR2 from the germline V gene are MGHRA and YSYEKL. The CDR3 is made up of 15 amino acids. The V and J ends lost 0 bases and 4 bases respectively, with 13 bases between them. In nucleotides, the CDR3 is TGCGCCAGCAGCCAAGACAGGGGATCGGGATACGAGCAGTACTTC. The encoded protein is CASSQDRGSGYEQYF.

The chain employs TRBV11-2 and TRBJ2-1; the D call may be TRBD1 or TRBD2 (6 bases each). Trimming took 7 bases from V and 0 from J, leaving 25 bases between them. The length of the CDR3 is 19 residues. Germline CDR1 and CDR2: SGHAT and FQNNGV. In DNA, the CDR3 is TGTGCCAGCACCTACCTAAGGGGGGCCCCTAAGAGCTCCTACAATGAGCAGTTCTTC. Its protein is CASTYLRGAPKSSYNEQFF.

This sequence joins TRBV29-1 and TRBJ2-1; D not resolved. Trimming removed 2 bases at V and 7 bases at J, with 12 bases between. Germline assignment: CDR1 SQVTM and CDR2 ANQGSEA. This CDR3 has 13 amino acids. In nucleotides, the CDR3 is TGCAGCGTTGAATACCCCCCGGGTAATGAGCAGTTCTTC. Its protein is CSVEYPPGNEQFF.

The chain uses TRBV27 and TRBJ1-1; 9 bases are shared with TRBD1. The CDR3 runs to 15 residues. Trimming at V came to 2 bases and at J to 7 bases, leaving 8 bases not matched to a gene. Germline CDR1 and CDR2: MNHEY and SMNVEV (reference sequence). This chain's CDR3 is CASSLRGQGGGEAFF. CDR3 nucleotides: TGTGCCAGCAGTTTACGGGGACAGGGCGGCGGTGAAGCTTTCTTT.

The chain is built from TRBV5-5 and TRBJ1-2; 10 bases align to TRBD1. With V trimmed by 4 bases and J by 5 bases, 5 bases remained unmatched. The CDR3 sequence is 14 residues long. CDR1 is SGHKS, CDR2 YYEKEE, per germline (reference sequence). The CDR3 DNA is TGTGCCAGCAGCCGGACAGGGGGTATTTATGGCTACACCTTC. It specifies CASSRTGGIYGYTF. The entire variable domain, with the rest obtained from reference TRBV5-5 and TRBJ1-2, is as follows: DAGVTQSPTHLIKTRGQQVTLRCSPISGHKSVSWYQQVLGQGPQFIFQYYEKEERGRGNFPDRFSARQFPNYSSELNVNALLLGDSALYLCASSRTGGIYGYTFGSGTRLTVV.

CDR3 residues: CASANGETYEQYF. The CDR3 DNA sequence: TGTGCCAGCGCAAACGGAGAAACCTACGAGCAGTACTTC. V gene TRBV27 combines with J gene TRBJ2-7; D gene unclear. V lost 8 bases and J lost 2, with 13 bases in between. Per germline, CDR1 MNHEY and CDR2 SMNVEV (reference sequence). This CDR3 contains 13 residues.

In this sample, this clone turned up once. The chain has TRBV5-6 and TRBJ1-2; possible D gene TRBD1, 5 bases. The V gene lost 6 bases and the J gene lost 0 bases, with 15 bases spanning the gap. This CDR3 has 15 residues. CDR1 and CDR2 from the germline V gene are SGHDT and YYEEEE. CDR3: CASKHWGPTNYGYTF. CDR3 bases: TGTGCCAGCAAGCATTGGGGACCTACTAACTATGGCTACACCTTC. Supplemented by reference TRBV5-6 and TRBJ1-2, the full variable domain reads DAGVTQSPTHLIKTRGQQVTLRCSPKSGHDTVSWYQQALGQGPQFIFQYYEEEERQRGNFPDRFSGHQFPNYSSELNVNALLLGDSALYLCASKHWGPTNYGYTFGSGTRLTVV.

This chain uses TRBV10-3 with TRBJ2-1, with 14 bases matching TRBD2. The CDR3 is 20 residues long. Germline assignment: CDR1 ENHRY and CDR2 SYGVKD. Trimming at V came to 4 bases and at J to 0 bases, leaving 11 bases not matched to a gene. Here the CDR3 DNA reads TGTGCCATCAGTGGGACCGGGACTAGCGGGGGAGAAAGCTCCTACAATGAGCAGTTCTTC. Its protein product is CAISGTGTSGGESSYNEQFF.

CDR3 DNA sequence: TGTGCCAGCAGCTTAGGGTTGGTGGAGTACGAGCAGTACTTC. Amino acid sequence: CASSLGLVEYEQYF. The rearrangement uses TRBV11-2 and TRBJ2-7; D gene ambiguous. Germline CDR1 reads SGHAT; CDR2 reads FQNNGV. The CDR3 totals 14 residues. V lost 1 base and J lost 4, with 11 bases in between.

The chain uses TRBV5-1 and TRBJ1-1; D not certain. Trimming took 7 bases from V and 0 from J, leaving 13 bases between them. Germline V CDR1 and CDR2: SGHRS, YFSETQ. The CDR3 consists of 14 residues. CDR3 coding DNA: TGCGCCAGCTCAGGTGAGGGCCTGAACACTGAAGCTTTCTTT. Protein product: CASSGEGLNTEAFF.

The chain uses TRBV5-1 and TRBJ2-7, with TRBD1 matching over 8 bases. This CDR3 comprises 16 residues. Unmatched junction bases numbered 11, after V lost 4 bases and J lost 2 bases. CDR1 and CDR2 (germline): SGHRS, YFSETQ. CDR3 coding DNA: TGCGCCAGCAGCAAGGAACTGACAGGGGCGACCTACGAGCAGTACTTC. The encoded protein is CASSKELTGATYEQYF.

CDR3 nucleotide sequence: TGTGCCAGTAGTCCCGCAGGGAATAATGAAAAACTGTTTTTT. It specifies CASSPAGNNEKLFF. V gene TRBV19 combines with J gene TRBJ1-4, with a tentative D call TRBD1 (5 bases). Germline V CDR1 and CDR2: LNHDA, SQIVND (reference sequence). This CDR3 has 14 amino acids. Trimming removed 5 bases from V and 4 bases from J, with 11 bases in between.

The chain carries TRBV24-1 and TRBJ1-2; D gene uncertain. This CDR3 is 14 amino acids long. CDR1 is KGHDR and CDR2 is SFDVKD in the germline V gene. V shed 9 bases and J shed 5 bases, with 18 bases lying between them. Here the CDR3 reads CATSPTGNGYGYTF. In DNA form, the CDR3 reads TGTGCCACCTCGCCAACGGGGAACGGATATGGCTACACCTTC.

The chain has TRBV11-3 and TRBJ2-1; 13 bases match TRBD2. CDR3 length: 17 residues. The V and J ends lost 6 bases and 6 bases, in that order; junction bases with no gene match: 11. The V gene's germline CDR1 is SGHNT and CDR2 YENEEA. CDR3 loop: CASSRGLAGVHGNEQFF. The CDR3 DNA is TGTGCCAGCAGTCGCGGACTAGCGGGGGTGCATGGCAATGAGCAGTTCTTC.

The chain links TRBV3-1 (or the pseudogene TRBV3-2) to TRBJ2-2; D may match TRBD1 or TRBD2 (6 bases each). Trimming took off 3 bases at V and 0 bases at J, with 17 bases between the two ends. This CDR3 is built from 18 residues. The V gene's germline CDR1 is LGHDT and CDR2 YNNKEL (reference sequence). DNA of the CDR3: TGTGCCAGCAGCCAGATGAAATGGGGGGCCGCGAACACCGGGGAGCTGTTTTTT. This sequence encodes CASSQMKWGAANTGELFF.

This chain's CDR3 is CASSKLQGLEQYF. DNA of the CDR3: TGTGCCAGCAGTAAACTACAGGGTCTAGAGCAGTACTTC. The chain is built from TRBV12-3 or TRBV12-4 and TRBJ2-7; D may be TRBD1 (6 bases). V was pared by 5 bases and J by 7 bases, with 15 bases between. The CDR3 spans 13 residues.

The chain carries TRBV7-3 and TRBJ2-3; TRBD2 aligns across 8 bases. This CDR3 contains 13 residues. Looked up from germline, CDR1 is SGHTA and CDR2 is FQGTGA. V gave up 7 bases and J gave up 6 bases; unmatched junction bases: 6. Here the CDR3 reads CASTTGGADTQYF. The CDR3 DNA is TGTGCCAGCACCACCGGGGGGGCGGATACGCAGTATTTT.

This clone was observed once. The chain employs TRBV9 and TRBJ2-1, with TRBD2 identical over 9 bases. CDR3 length: 16 amino acids. V lost 0 bases and J lost 4; bases outside the gene matches: 5. Per germline, CDR1 SGDLS and CDR2 YYNGEE. CDR3 sequence: CASSVEVSGGYNEQFF. Written as DNA, the CDR3 is TGTGCCAGCAGCGTAGAGGTTAGCGGGGGATACAATGAGCAGTTCTTC.

V and J are TRBV5-1 and TRBJ1-2, with D possibly being TRBD1 (5 bases). Germline values: CDR1 SGHRS, CDR2 YFSETQ. CDR3 length: 14 residues. V dropped 0 bases and J dropped 6 bases, with 12 bases sitting between them. The CDR3 sequence: CASSLEQGVDGYTF. CDR3 in DNA: TGCGCCAGCAGCTTGGAGCAGGGCGTGGATGGCTACACCTTC.

CDR3 nucleotides: TGTGCCAGTCTCCAAAAAGCGTGGGGCCACTCTCGCTCCTACAATGAGCAGTTCTTC. Protein sequence: CASLQKAWGHSRSYNEQFF. V usage is TRBV21-1 and J usage is TRBJ2-1; the table assigns TRBD1, which was not confirmed against the DNA. TRBV21-1 is described as a pseudogene. This CDR3 has 19 amino acids.